This is a list of T cell receptor beta chains from one sample in a study of control samples from healthy donors and cancer patients. Sequencing was performed with immunoSEQ multiplex PCR; in TCRdb, only in-frame clones are kept and a portion is missing. The table records about 92,000 clones, around 82% of them present only once. Sample: blood. These receptors all come from a woman between 55 and 75 years old in good health. The CDR3 runs from the conserved cysteine through the conserved F or W. The D gene is left open where the match is weak. Rows give clone size only sometimes, using once, few, many, or a class for an expanded clone.

J gene | D gene | V gene | clone size | CDR3 DNA | CDR3 protein
TRBJ1-4 | - | TRBV19 | - | TGTGCCAGTATGAACGGCCAGGCAACTAATGAAAAACTGTTTTTT | CASMNGQATNEKLFF
TRBJ1-2 | TRBD1 | TRBV5-1 | - | TGCGCCAGCAGCTTGGCCACAGGGGGCGTTGTGCGTGGCTACACCTTC | CASSLATGGVVRGYTF
TRBJ2-5 | - | TRBV7-2 | - | TGTGCCAGCAGCTTCGGGAGTGGGGAGACCCAGTACTTC | CASSFGSGETQYF
TRBJ1-5 | - | TRBV19 | - | TGTGCCAGAAGTATCAACGCCCCTTATAGCAATCAGCCCCAGCATTTT | CARSINAPYSNQPQHF
TRBJ1-1 | - | TRBV7-9 | - | TGTGCCAGCAGCTTAGCCTCAGGCCGCAGGGAAGCTTTCTTT | CASSLASGRREAFF
TRBJ2-1 | - | TRBV4-2 | - | TGTGCCAGCAGCCGTCCACAGCGGGACAATGAGCAGTTCTTC | CASSRPQRDNEQFF
TRBJ1-3 | - | TRBV7-2 | - | TGTGCCAGCAGCTTACGGATCGGTGGAAACACCATATATTTT | CASSLRIGGNTIYF
TRBJ2-5 | TRBD2 | TRBV28 | few | TGTGCCAGTTCCCTACTAGCGGGAAGAAAAGAGACCCAGTACTTC | CASSLLAGRKETQYF
TRBJ2-7 | - | TRBV7-7 | - | TGTGCCAGCAGCTTAGACCAGACGAAAACCTACGAGCAGTACTTC | CASSLDQTKTYEQYF
TRBJ2-1 | TRBD2 | TRBV2 | - | TGTGCCAGCAGTGAGGCTAGCGGGAGCGACAATGAGCAGTTCTTC | CASSEASGSDNEQFF
TRBJ2-3 | - | TRBV10-1 | - | TGCGCCAGCAGTGAGGCCCTAACAGATACGCAGTATTTT | CASSEALTDTQYF